This T cell receptor beta chain was recovered during a study of blood T cell repertoires in COVID-19. Study at large: Spain, Italy and the United States supplied samples that represented acute and convalescent COVID-19. PBMCs, B-cell-depleted T cells, or T cells provided the cDNA or gDNA that made up the material.

Per the original methods: Estimation of nucleated cell counts relied on the amplification of reference gene primers. This table comes from immunoSEQ multiplex PCR, and its TCRdb copy is limited to in-frame clones, with some not included. The V and J calls and clone size were taken over from that table, and D and trimming were inferred from the DNA. This table holds 250,000 to 300,000 clones, roughly 87% found once. This CDR3 contains 17 residues. V lost 5 bases and J lost 5, with 24 bases in between. CDR1 is SGHAT and CDR2 is FQNNGV in the germline V gene. The sequencing sample was made of peripheral blood. The rearrangement uses TRBV11-2 and TRBJ1-2, with a weak D call TRBD1 (6 bases). The receptor was isolated from a woman aged 40 to 50 who had recovered from COVID-19. CDR3 region: CASSLLGGGVGEYGYTF. The CDR3 region has the DNA TGTGCCAGCAGCCTCCTAGGGGGAGGGGTTGGAGAGTATGGCTACACCTTC.